This is a list of T cell receptor beta chains from one sample in a study of blood T cells in healthy people across ages. TCRdb fed the 5' RACE reads into MiXCR, producing one record per CDR3 protein. The repertoire holds about 1,800,000 distinct CDR3 sequences, with 25% to 30% as singletons. Sequencing input: blood. The source is a woman aged 30 to 39 in good health. Each CDR3 is given with its conserved first and last residue. A D gene is named only where the DNA matches it firmly. The size of a clone is reported for some rows only, either as once, few or many, or as a class for expanded clones.

clone_size	v_call	d_call	j_call	cdr3_aa	cdr3_nt
NA	TRBV30	NA	TRBJ1-2	CAWSSGSGGYTF	TGTGCCTGGAGTTCGGGTTCAGGCGGCTACACCTTC
many	TRBV6-5	NA	TRBJ2-7	CASKGPGGETPYEQYF	TGTGCCAGCAAGGGGCCCGGAGGGGAGACCCCCTACGAGCAGTACTTC
many	TRBV25-1	TRBD1	TRBJ1-5	CASSGGGAGQPQHF	TGTGCCAGCAGTGGAGGGGGCGCGGGTCAGCCCCAGCATTTT
once	TRBV29-1	TRBD2	TRBJ2-1	CSVPISGSINEQFF	TGCAGCGTTCCCATTAGCGGGAGTATAAATGAGCAGTTCTTC
NA	TRBV12-3/TRBV12-4	NA	TRBJ2-3	CASSFLRAADTQYF	TGTGCCAGCAGTTTTTTGCGGGCCGCAGATACGCAGTATTTT
few	TRBV20-1	NA	TRBJ2-2	CSARALDLPGGELFF	TGCAGTGCTAGAGCCCTGGACCTACCAGGCGGGGAGCTGTTTTTT
many	TRBV9	NA	TRBJ2-3	CASSVRTVVDTQYF	TGTGCCAGCAGCGTACGGACGGTGGTGGATACGCAGTATTTT
many	TRBV20-1	NA	TRBJ2-1	CSALHRAASAYNEQFF	TGCAGTGCACTCCACCGAGCGGCCTCCGCTTACAATGAGCAGTTCTTC
many	TRBV20-1	NA	TRBJ2-7	CSARQSGLEREQYF	TGCAGTGCTAGGCAGAGTGGGTTAGAACGCGAGCAGTACTTC
once	TRBV7-2	NA	TRBJ2-2	CASSLMRVPSGELFF	TGTGCCAGCAGCCTAATGCGGGTCCCGTCGGGGGAGCTGTTTTTT
few	TRBV20-1	NA	TRBJ2-1	CSARGLLSYNEQFF	TGCAGTGCTCGCGGACTCCTATCCTACAATGAGCAGTTCTTC
NA	TRBV5-1	NA	TRBJ2-1	CASSLGQTNNEQFF	TGCGCCAGCAGCTTGGGACAGACTAACAATGAGCAGTTCTTC
once	TRBV6-2/TRBV6-3	TRBD2	TRBJ2-2	CASSYSSGTTTGGELFF	TGTGCCAGCAGTTACTCCTCCGGGACTACTACTGGCGGGGAGCTGTTTTTT
once	TRBV21-1	NA	TRBJ1-2	CASSKARQGANRWFNYGHTF	TGTGCCAGCAGCAAAGCCCGACAGGGGGCTAATCGGTGGTTTAACTATGGCCACACCTTC
few	TRBV28	TRBD1	TRBJ1-4	CASTPGQGILVEKLFF	TGTGCCAGCACCCCCGGACAGGGGATATTGGTTGAAAAACTGTTTTTT
few	TRBV10-3	TRBD2	TRBJ2-1	CAISEEGGTSGQFF	TGTGCCATCAGTGAGGAGGGTGGGACTAGCGGACAGTTCTTC
few	TRBV29-1	NA	TRBJ1-2	CSVEDQKAESLYGYTF	TGCAGCGTTGAAGATCAGAAGGCAGAGTCTTTATATGGCTACACCTTC
few	TRBV20-1	TRBD1	TRBJ1-1	CSASNARGYPEAFF	TGCAGTGCTAGCAATGCCAGGGGGTACCCTGAAGCTTTCTTT
NA	TRBV2	NA	TRBJ2-7	CASSEVQGINEQYF	TGTGCCAGCAGTGAAGTGCAGGGAATAAACGAGCAGTACTTC
NA	TRBV7-2	NA	TRBJ2-5	CASSLGLSLDTGSETQYF	TGTGCCAGCAGCTTAGGTCTCTCCCTGGACACCGGGTCGGAGACCCAGTACTTC
few	TRBV3-1	NA	TRBJ1-4	CATQSRGNEKLFF	TGTGCCACCCAAAGTCGGGGGAATGAAAAACTGTTTTTT
few	TRBV5-1	TRBD2	TRBJ2-7	CASSAPGLAGGINEQYF	TGCGCCAGCAGCGCCCCGGGACTAGCGGGGGGCATCAATGAGCAGTACTTC
many	TRBV20-1	TRBD2	TRBJ2-1	CSARDAGVIYNEQFF	TGCAGTGCTAGAGACGCGGGGGTGATCTACAATGAGCAGTTCTTC
NA	TRBV12-3/TRBV12-4	NA	TRBJ1-1	CASSSPGFWEAFF	TGTGCCAGCAGTTCCCCGGGGTTCTGGGAAGCTTTCTTT
NA	TRBV18	TRBD1	TRBJ2-6	CASSPATGVVTGANVLTF	TGTGCCAGCTCACCCGCGACAGGGGTAGTAACTGGGGCCAACGTCCTGACTTTC
NA	TRBV20-1	TRBD2	TRBJ2-5	CSAHSSGRETQYF	TGCAGTGCTCACTCGAGCGGGAGAGAGACCCAGTACTTC
NA	TRBV6-1	NA	TRBJ2-1	CASSRERGLRIGEQFF	TGTGCCAGCAGTAGAGAAAGGGGACTCCGCATTGGAGAGCAGTTCTTC
few	TRBV9	NA	TRBJ2-7	CASSVDPTAEQYF	TGTGCCAGCAGCGTAGACCCGACGGCCGAGCAGTACTTC
few	TRBV29-1	TRBD2	TRBJ2-7	CSVEGGLAGRPYEQYF	TGCAGCGTTGAAGGGGGACTAGCGGGAAGACCCTACGAGCAGTACTTC